One sample yielded the 10 T cell receptor beta chains listed below, sequenced in a study of CD8 T cells in Susac syndrome. The authors reverse transcribed roughly 0.45 to 1 ug RNA with random hexamers. TCRdb recomputed calls from the immunoSEQ multiplex PCR reads with MiXCR, one row per CDR3 protein. Found here are 75,000 to 95,000 distinct CDR3 sequences, around 96% of them singletons; the top ten hold 0.5% to 0.8%. Material: CD8+ T cells from PBMCs. These receptors originate from a human donor with Susac syndrome.

The chain recombines TRBV5-1 with TRBJ2-7; the D is unclear. The CDR3 sequence is 14 residues long. CDR1 and CDR2 (germline): SGHRS, YFSETQ. V gave up 0 bases and J gave up 5 bases, with 12 bases separating them. The chain's CDR3 is CASSLVGTGHEQYF. DNA of the CDR3: TGCGCCAGCAGCTTGGTTGGAACCGGACACGAGCAGTACTTC.

This chain joins TRBV11-1 and TRBJ2-7, with D unresolved. V shed 6 bases and J shed 0 bases, with 9 bases lying between them. This CDR3 comprises 13 residues. Germline-derived CDR1 and CDR2 are SGHAT and FQDESV (reference sequence). CDR3 amino acids: CASSRASSYEQYF. For the CDR3, the DNA is TGTGCCAGCAGTAGGGCCAGCTCCTACGAGCAGTACTTC.

This clonotype was seen just once. The chain uses TRBV7-3 and TRBJ2-1; 9 nucleotides align to TRBD1. The CDR3 has 14 residues. After removal of 5 bases from V and 7 bases from J, the junction contained 6 bases not matched to a gene. Germline assignment: CDR1 SGHTA and CDR2 FQGTGA. The CDR3 loop is CASSLGTGRNEQFF. The CDR3 nucleotides read TGTGCCAGCAGCCTGGGGACAGGGAGGAATGAGCAGTTCTTC.

The V and J genes are TRBV4-3 and TRBJ2-3; TRBD2 aligns across 7 bases. Looked up from germline, CDR1 is LGHNA and CDR2 is YSLEER. The CDR3 length is 14 residues. The ends lost 1 base at V and 9 bases at J; junction bases unmatched: 7. This CDR3 is CASSQAGLVSTQYF. In nucleotides, the CDR3 is TGCGCCAGCAGCCAAGCCGGACTAGTCTCAACGCAGTATTTT.

CDR3 residues: CSAVDGRNTEAFF. CDR3 coding DNA: TGCAGTGCAGTAGACGGGCGGAACACTGAAGCTTTCTTT. The chain uses TRBV20-1 and TRBJ1-1; D not certain. Per germline, CDR1 DFQATT and CDR2 SNEGSKA (reference sequence). There are 13 residues in the CDR3. V lost 6 bases to trimming and J lost 1 base, with 12 bases between them.

The chain links TRBV7-8 to TRBJ2-2, with D tentatively TRBD1 (6 bases). With 1 base removed from V and 4 bases from J, the gap between germline ends came to 13 bases. The CDR3 has 16 residues. Germline-derived CDR1 and CDR2 are SGHVS and FQNEAQ. CDR3 bases: TGTGCCAGCAGCTTAGAGCACAGGGAAGGCACCGGGGAGCTGTTTTTT. Amino acid sequence: CASSLEHREGTGELFF.

The chain links TRBV20-1 to TRBJ1-1; unclear D gene. Germline V lookup: CDR1 DFQATT, CDR2 SNEGSKA (reference sequence). Trimming took off 3 bases at V and 7 bases at J, with 9 bases between the two ends. The CDR3 covers 11 residues. The CDR3 loop reads CSARARGEAFF. CDR3 in DNA: TGCAGTGCTAGGGCCCGGGGTGAAGCTTTCTTT.

The rearrangement links TRBV7-8 to TRBJ2-5, with D maybe TRBD2 (6 bases). Between the trimmed V and J ends, which lost 4 bases and 4 bases, there was a span of 19 bases. CDR1 and CDR2 from the germline V gene are SGHVS and FQNEAQ. The CDR3 has 16 amino acids. The chain's CDR3 is CASSSMLGGLGETQYF. In nucleotides, the CDR3 is TGTGCCAGCAGCTCAATGTTGGGGGGTCTTGGAGAGACCCAGTACTTC.

The genes are TRBV27 and TRBJ2-3; D may be TRBD2 (6 bases). CDR1 MNHEY and CDR2 SMNVEV come from the germline V gene (reference sequence). V was pared by 6 bases and J by 1 base, with 14 bases between. This CDR3 region has 15 residues. In DNA, the CDR3 is TGTGCCAGCAGCCTACCGGGAGATGGCACAGATACGCAGTATTTT. Residues: CASSLPGDGTDTQYF.

V gene TRBV27 combines with J gene TRBJ1-2, with 8 bases matching TRBD1. From germline, CDR1 is MNHEY and CDR2 SMNVEV (reference sequence). V lost 5 bases, J lost 4 bases, and 9 bases stayed unmatched. This CDR3 region has 15 residues. CDR3 protein: CASSLADRAGYGYTF. In nucleotides, the CDR3 is TGTGCCAGCAGTCTAGCGGACAGGGCCGGCTATGGCTACACCTTC.